One and the same sample provided the 27 T cell receptor beta chains below, sequenced in a study of T cells in Graves' hyperthyroidism and ophthalmopathy. TCR beta CDR3 region amplification was performed from RNA transcripts. Researchers ran a first-round RT-PCR on the TCR CDR3 using the HTBI primer set. MiXCR, applied by TCRdb to the multiplex PCR reads, yields one record per CDR3 protein. The sample holds approximately 510,000 distinct CDR3 sequences, over 35% seen once. The sample consisted of peripheral blood or thyroid tissue (not recorded which). These receptors originate from an adult woman with Graves' disease, either hyperthyroidism or ophthalmopathy (not recorded which).

The chain combines TRBV6-1 with TRBJ1-5; maybe TRBD1 (5 bases). Germline V CDR1 and CDR2: MNHNS, SASEGT. Trimming shortened V by 5 bases and J by 3 bases, and 14 bases separated the two germline ends. The CDR3 contains 15 residues. DNA of the CDR3: TGTGCCAGCAGTCAGTCTGAGGGGCACAATCAGCCCCAGCATTTT. It specifies CASSQSEGHNQPQHF.

Worth noting for this clonotype: A much larger clone lies one base from this, so it may be a read error. The chain employs TRBV9 and TRBJ2-2; 10 nucleotides agree with TRBD2. This CDR3 contains 16 residues. V trimming: 0 bases; J trimming: 6 bases; junction bases outside the gene matches: 5. The germline V gene encodes CDR1 SGDLS and CDR2 YYNGEE. The CDR3: CASSVAASGSAGELFF. The CDR3 region has the DNA TGTGCCAGCAGCGTAGCGGCTAGCGGGAGTGCCGGGGAGCTGTTTTTT.

This clonotype turned up a few times. This chain connects TRBV20-1 to TRBJ2-3, with TRBD2 identical over 8 bases. The trim removed 5 bases at V and 1 base at J, leaving 2 bases unmatched. The CDR3 has 13 amino acids. The germline V gene has CDR1 DFQATT and CDR2 SNEGSKA (reference sequence). As DNA, the CDR3 is TGCAGTGCTGAGACTAGCGGCACAGATACGCAGTATTTT. Protein sequence: CSAETSGTDTQYF.

As for this clonotype: A read error may be the cause here, since a much bigger clone is one base away. The V gene is TRBV6-1, the J gene TRBJ1-1; no definite D call. From germline, CDR1 is MNHNS and CDR2 SASEGT. CDR3 length: 14 amino acids. V was clipped by 6 bases and J by 3 bases, with 14 bases between them. The CDR3 nucleotides are TGTGCCAGCAGCTCAATGAGACTGGACACTGAAGCTTTCTTT. Protein product: CASSSMRLDTEAFF.

This chain connects TRBV11-2 to TRBJ2-7; D not resolved. V gave up 2 bases and J gave up 0 bases, with 11 bases separating them. Germline values: CDR1 SGHAT, CDR2 FQNNGV. The CDR3 consists of 15 residues. This CDR3 is CASSLRAVSSYEQYF. The CDR3 bases are TGTGCCAGCAGCTTAAGGGCGGTGAGCTCCTACGAGCAGTACTTC.

This clonotype showed up many times. J is TRBJ1-2 and V is TRBV2; no clear D gene. The CDR3 is 13 residues long. Trimming took 4 bases from V and 6 from J, leaving 12 bases between them. In germline, CDR1 is SNHLY, CDR2 FYNNEI. The CDR3, as DNA: TGTGCCAGCAGTGTATCGGGGTCGGATGGCTACACCTTC. Amino acid sequence: CASSVSGSDGYTF.

This clonotype was recorded many times. V is TRBV29-1 and J is TRBJ1-1, with D possibly matching TRBD1 (6 bases). This CDR3 contains 15 residues. The germline V gene has CDR1 SQVTM and CDR2 ANQGSEA. Deletions cut 1 base from V and 0 bases from J, with 12 bases between. CDR3 coding DNA: TGCAGCGTTGAAGTGCGGGGGCCCATGAACACTGAAGCTTTCTTT. Translated, it gives CSVEVRGPMNTEAFF.

This clonotype was seen just once. The chain links TRBV7-8 to TRBJ2-2, with 13 positions matching TRBD2. Germline-derived CDR1 and CDR2 are SGHVS and FQNEAQ. The V and J ends lost 5 bases and 4 bases, in that order; junction bases with no gene match: 10. This CDR3 region has 18 residues. For the CDR3, the DNA is TGTGCCAGCAGCATACGGACTAGCGGGAGCGGAAGCACCGGGGAGCTGTTTTTT. Translation: CASSIRTSGSGSTGELFF.

This clonotype has at least ten counts. V gene TRBV3-1 combines with J gene TRBJ2-6; D is unclear. The CDR3 is 16 residues long. Trimming shortened V by 0 bases and J by 3 bases, and 9 bases separated the two germline ends. CDR1 and CDR2 (germline): LGHDT, YNNKEL (reference sequence). For the CDR3, the DNA is TGTGCCAGCAGCCAAGATAGACGGCTTGGGGCCAACGTCCTGACTTTC. This encodes CASSQDRRLGANVLTF.

This clonotype was seen at least ten times. The J gene is TRBJ2-2, the V gene TRBV24-1; D may be TRBD2 (5 bases). Between the trimmed V and J ends, which lost 4 bases and 3 bases, there was a span of 17 bases. Germline CDR1 reads KGHDR; CDR2 reads SFDVKD. CDR3 length: 17 residues. The CDR3: CATSDVLVPGDTGELFF. The CDR3 DNA sequence: TGTGCCACCAGTGACGTCCTCGTGCCCGGGGACACCGGGGAGCTGTTTTTT.

This clonotype showed up just once. The V and J genes are TRBV20-1 and TRBJ1-2, with 7 bases matching TRBD1. Trimming took 3 bases from V and 12 from J; bases not matched to a gene: 13. Germline V gives CDR1 DFQATT, CDR2 SNEGSKA (reference sequence). This CDR3 region has 13 residues. CDR3 in DNA: TGCAGTGCTAGGACAGGGAAGGGACCTGGAAACACCTTC. Translation gives CSARTGKGPGNTF.

This clonotype was counted many times. The chain joins TRBV5-1 to TRBJ1-2; TRBD1 aligns across 8 bases. Germline V gives CDR1 SGHRS, CDR2 YFSETQ. V was pared by 4 bases and J by 6 bases, with 11 bases of the junction left unmatched. This CDR3 has 15 amino acids. This CDR3 is CASSTPGQVRDGYTF. CDR3 in DNA: TGCGCCAGCAGCACACCGGGACAGGTTCGCGATGGCTACACCTTC.

The chain joins TRBV15 to TRBJ2-3; no clear D. The CDR3 sequence is 11 residues long. CDR1 and CDR2 from the germline V gene are LNHNV and YYDKDF (reference sequence). The V end lost 8 bases, the J end lost 5 bases, and 8 bases lay between the germline ends. The CDR3 sequence: CATALKDTQYF. The CDR3 region has the DNA TGTGCCACCGCCTTAAAAGATACGCAGTATTTT.

This clonotype was found once. This chain links TRBV20-1 with TRBJ2-2; TRBD2 matches at 12 bases. The trim removed 0 bases at V and 1 base at J, leaving 9 bases unmatched. The germline V gene encodes CDR1 DFQATT and CDR2 SNEGSKA (reference sequence). This CDR3 is 19 amino acids long. Here the CDR3 DNA reads TGCAGTGCTAGAGATGTGGCGACTAGCGGGGGCCTGAACACCGGGGAGCTGTTTTTT. Protein product: CSARDVATSGGLNTGELFF.

As regards this clonotype: One end of the junction varies from germline; a read error may be responsible. The rearrangement uses TRBV15 and TRBJ2-2; maybe TRBD2 (6 bases). CDR1 is LNHNV and CDR2 is YYDKDF in the germline V gene (reference sequence). The CDR3 totals 15 residues. The CDR3 DNA reads as TGTGCCACCAGCAGGATTAGCGGAAACACCGGGGAGCTGCTTTTT. Its translation is CATSRISGNTGELLF.

This clonotype has at least ten counts. This chain links TRBV29-1 with TRBJ2-5, with D unresolved. The CDR3 spans 13 residues. The germline gives CDR1 SQVTM, CDR2 ANQGSEA. Deletions cut 4 bases from V and 1 base from J, with 10 bases between. The DNA for the CDR3 is TGCAGCGTTGGGATCGGGCTCCAAGAGACCCAGTACTTC. Amino acid sequence: CSVGIGLQETQYF.

The rearrangement joins TRBV20-1 to TRBJ1-5; possibly TRBD1 for D (6 bases). CDR3 length: 14 residues. V lost 8 bases and J 0 bases, leaving 14 bases between the germline ends. The germline CDR1 and CDR2 sequences are DFQATT and SNEGSKA (reference sequence). The CDR3 nucleotides read TGCAGTACCTCGGACAGAGATAGCAATCAGCCCCAGCATTTT. Amino acid sequence: CSTSDRDSNQPQHF.

This clonotype was observed many times. The chain uses TRBV9 and TRBJ1-5, with a tentative D call TRBD1 (5 bases). Deletions cut 0 bases from V and 4 bases from J, with 8 bases between. Germline lookup yields CDR1 SGDLS and CDR2 YYNGEE. CDR3 length: 14 residues. This chain's CDR3 is CASSVDGANQPQHF. In nucleotides, the CDR3 is TGTGCCAGCAGCGTAGACGGGGCGAATCAGCCCCAGCATTTT.

V is TRBV7-2 and J is TRBJ2-5, with 7 nucleotides matching TRBD1. Trimming took 2 bases from V and 4 from J; bases not matched to a gene: 7. This CDR3 has 15 residues. Germline lookup yields CDR1 SGHTA and CDR2 FQGNSA. CDR3 in DNA: TGTGCCAGCAGCTTATTAAGAGGGGGCGTAGAGACCCAGTACTTC. As protein: CASSLLRGGVETQYF.

The gene calls are TRBV2 and TRBJ1-2; 9 bases match TRBD1. The CDR3 has 15 amino acids. Germline V gene data show CDR1 as SNHLY and CDR2 as FYNNEI. J was trimmed by 2 bases and V by 4 bases; bases with no gene match: 5. The CDR3, as DNA: TGTGCCAGCAGTGGTACAGGGGGCGACAACTATGGCTACACCTTC. Translated, it gives CASSGTGGDNYGYTF.

V gene TRBV20-1 combines with J gene TRBJ1-5; D possibly corresponds to TRBD1 (5 bases). In germline, CDR1 is DFQATT, CDR2 SNEGSKA (reference sequence). V was shortened by 4 bases and J by 11 bases, with 21 bases between the two germline ends. The CDR3 covers 14 residues. CDR3 region: CSANRRPPQETQHF. In DNA form, the CDR3 reads TGCAGTGCTAACAGGAGACCACCCCAAGAGACCCAGCATTTT.

The rearrangement links TRBV7-2 to TRBJ1-2; no clear D gene. V lost 4 bases to trimming and J lost 4 bases, with 13 bases between them. The CDR3 spans 14 residues. CDR1 SGHTA and CDR2 FQGNSA come from the germline V gene. Here the CDR3 reads CASSSYTSSYGYTF. The CDR3 region has the DNA TGTGCCAGCAGCTCGTACACCTCTTCCTATGGCTACACCTTC.

The chain is built from TRBV29-1 and TRBJ2-5; 7 bases are shared with TRBD2. Germline V gene lookup returns CDR1 SQVTM and CDR2 ANQGSEA. V lost 2 bases, J lost 1 base, and 4 bases stayed unmatched. This CDR3 contains 14 residues. This chain's CDR3 is CSVEPRLAQETQYF. Here the CDR3 DNA reads TGCAGCGTTGAACCCAGACTAGCCCAAGAGACCCAGTACTTC.

This rearrangement joins TRBV20-1 to TRBJ2-5; 7 bases agree with TRBD2. Germline V CDR1 and CDR2: DFQATT, SNEGSKA (reference sequence). This CDR3 region has 17 residues. J was trimmed by 7 bases and V by 0 bases; bases with no gene match: 17. CDR3 DNA sequence: TGCAGTGCTAGAGAGGCCGGGGGGTCGACGTCTTTTGGGACCCAGTACTTC. It is translated as CSAREAGGSTSFGTQYF.

This chain links TRBV11-2 with TRBJ1-1; D is uncertain. The length of the CDR3 is 11 residues. Germline assignment: CDR1 SGHAT and CDR2 FQNNGV. The V gene lost 0 bases and the J gene lost 9 bases, with 5 bases spanning the gap. The CDR3 is CASSLEYQAFF. CDR3 DNA sequence: TGTGCCAGCAGCTTAGAGTACCAAGCTTTCTTT.

The rearrangement uses TRBV2 and TRBJ1-5; 8 bases agree with TRBD1. Per the germline V gene, CDR1 is SNHLY and CDR2 is FYNNEI. V shed 7 bases, J shed 3 bases, and the junction held 5 bases outside the gene matches. The CDR3 sequence is 14 residues long. The CDR3 region has the DNA TGTGCCAGCACCAGGACAGGGCCCAATCAGCCCCAGCATTTT. Translating it yields CASTRTGPNQPQHF.

The gene calls are TRBV6-5 and TRBJ2-7; tentatively, D is TRBD1 or TRBD2 (6 bases each). The V end lost 8 bases, the J end lost 7 bases, and 24 bases lay between the germline ends. Germline values: CDR1 MNHEY, CDR2 SVGAGI. This CDR3 comprises 15 residues. The CDR3 DNA reads TGTGCCAGCCGACCTATGTCGGGGGCCTCGGGAGAGCAGTACTTC. Its translation: CASRPMSGASGEQYF.